The 6 T cell receptor beta chains below were found in one sample sequenced in a study of beta chain features in type 1 diabetes (dated by TCRdb to 2016 to 2018). Library construction relied on the immunoSEQ multiplex PCR assay. The entire amount of isolated RNA was reverse transcribed using the High Capacity cDNA Reverse Transcription Kit, so the sequenced TCRB transcripts were expressed ones. TCRdb limited this immuneACCESS table to in-frame rearrangements with V and J called. A share of clones is missing; checked studies link under half to unresolved V genes, and the rest is unexplained. The sample table contains a few hundred thousand clones; only one count was recorded for over 9% of them. The ten biggest clones cover about 0.63% of the sample. No antigen has been identified for these receptors. Broader findings and caveats from the paper: Type 1 diabetes patients showed a moderate but significant shortening of TCRB CDR3 length in all four CD4+ subsets.

The material sequenced was central memory CD4+ T cells from blood. The receptors originated from a man aged 25-45 years with type 1 diabetes.

The V call is TRBV10-3, the J call TRBJ2-7; 9 nucleotides align to TRBD2. In germline, CDR1 is ENHRY, CDR2 SYGVKD. CDR3 size: 15 residues. J lost 4 bases, V lost 7 bases, and 11 bases had no gene match. CDR3 loop: CAITKAGGRAYEQYF. DNA for the CDR3: TGTGCCATCACCAAAGCGGGAGGAAGAGCGTACGAGCAGTACTTC.

This chain uses TRBV6-5 with TRBJ2-6, with a possible D match to TRBD1 (6 bases). Germline assignment: CDR1 MNHEY and CDR2 SVGAGI. V was clipped by 7 bases and J by 4 bases, with 11 bases between them. The CDR3 loop spans 14 amino acids. CDR3 in DNA: TGTGCCAGCAACACAGGGATCGGGGCCAACGTCCTGACTTTC. This sequence encodes CASNTGIGANVLTF.

CDR3 bases: TGTGCCAGCAGCTTGTGGGCAGGGTCTAATAGGGAAAAACTGTTTTTT. It translates to CASSLWAGSNREKLFF. V and J are TRBV7-9 and TRBJ1-4; a weak D match, TRBD1 (5 bases). Germline assignment: CDR1 SEHNR and CDR2 FQNEAQ (reference sequence). The CDR3 sequence is 16 residues long. V lost 3 bases to trimming and J lost 8 bases, with 19 bases between them.

V and J are TRBV7-3 and TRBJ2-7; 10 bases agree with TRBD2. The CDR3 is 14 residues long. The germline CDR1 and CDR2 sequences are SGHTA and FQGTGA. V lost 5 bases to trimming and J lost 4 bases; unmatched junction nucleotides: 5. The CDR3 loop is CASSRTSGGYEQYF. The CDR3 DNA is TGTGCCAGCAGCCGGACTAGCGGAGGTTACGAGCAGTACTTC.

The rearrangement joins TRBV5-1 to TRBJ2-3, with a weak D call TRBD1 (5 bases). Trimming cost V 2 bases and J 3 bases, with 10 bases left between them. The germline gives CDR1 SGHRS, CDR2 YFSETQ. This CDR3 region has 14 residues. The CDR3 DNA sequence: TGCGCCAGCAGCTTTCAGGGCTGGACAGATACGCAGTATTTT. It encodes CASSFQGWTDTQYF.

The chain has TRBV28 and TRBJ1-2; D is uncertain. The ends were cut back, 3 bases at V and 11 bases at J, with 10 bases in the middle. Germline loops: CDR1 MDHEN, CDR2 SYDVKM. The CDR3 loop spans 11 amino acids. The CDR3 region has the DNA TGTGCCAGCAGTTTTTTGCGGGCTTACACCTTC. It specifies CASSFLRAYTF.